The sequence of this TCR beta chain was determined in a study of blood T cell repertoires in COVID-19 (dated by TCRdb to 2020 to 2022). About the investigation overall: The collaborator samples originated in the United States, Italy and Spain and spanned the acute and convalescent phases of COVID-19. The material from the prospective study consisted of cDNA or gDNA derived from T cells, B-cell-depleted T cells, or PBMCs. The dataset comprised deeply sampled blood TCRbeta repertoires from subjects exposed to, actively infected with, or recovered from COVID-19. A freely available public database, intended as a resource for researchers studying the immune response to SARS-CoV-2, is where the repertoires were released. Samples came from the ongoing ImmuneRACE study (first 160 participants) plus 1,254 subjects from 6 global collaborators. A de-identified subject ID, COVID-19 status, age in years and sex were almost always included in the sample metadata. Where HLA class I and class II types were available, the types were taken from metadata supplied by the sample provider, not from assay-based typing. On the study overall, not on this receptor specifically: The amount of clinical and demographic metadata varied by source and participant and was provided uncurated.

For this clone: Its antigen is unknown. Base qualities are not recorded, but no much larger clone differs from it by a single base.

V is clipped by 10 bases and J by 4 bases, and the sequence between their germline boundaries is 25 bases long. The CDR3, cysteine through phenylalanine, is 16 amino acids long. The only DNA kept is the CDR3, 48 bases in frame from the first base. The germline V gene yields MGHDK for CDR1 and SYGVNS for CDR2. The immunoSEQ Assay, a bias-controlled multiplex PCR, was used to amplify TCRbeta CDR3 regions from genomic DNA. Processing in the source paper ran as follows. Nucleated cell counts per sample were estimated from amplification of reference gene primers within the assay. Sequence reads were collapsed and filtered to measure the absolute abundance of every unique TCRbeta CDR3 rearrangement. For each sample, productive Simpson clonality was calculated by taking the square root of Simpson's diversity index across productive rearrangements. Entries here come from immuneACCESS through TCRdb and include only in-frame sequences with V and J called. Some clones fail to appear in such tables; in the studies checked, an unresolved V gene covers under half of the shortfall, and the cause of the remainder is unknown. Clonal size and the V and J genes are those of that table, whereas D and trimming came from the DNA. The sample table records 150,000 or so clones; 82% of these occur just once. The ten largest clones add up to around 15% of the sample.

Each collaborating institution followed its own protocols to collect whole blood in K2EDTA tubes. For TCRbeta analysis, collaborators shipped samples as frozen whole blood, isolated PBMCs, or DNA extracted from either of those sample types. The V and J genes are TRBV25-1 and TRBJ1-2; a tentative D match to TRBD1 spans 6 bases. The TCR comes from a human donor with acute or convalescent COVID-19. The donor label of this sample is uncertain. The sequenced sample was peripheral blood. The nucleotide sequence is TGTGCCAACACCCGACACAGGGCCATGGTCCTCTATGGCTACACCTTC. This encodes CANTRHRAMVLYGYTF.